Listed here are 6 T cell receptor beta chains from one sample, sequenced in a study of regulatory T cells in long-lasting Graves disease. Time point indicated: newly diagnosed GD, antithyroid drugs for less than 3 months. PBMCs provided the RNA from which the TCR library was made. Relying on iRepertoire HTBI primers and Arm-PCR of CDR3 regions, the team built TCR beta libraries. MiXCR was run by TCRdb on the multiplex PCR reads, yielding one entry per CDR3 protein. This sample has roughly 500,000 distinct CDR3 sequences; approximately 12% occur once, and the top ten carry roughly 9.3%. These sequences were also reported in another study, on T cells in Graves' hyperthyroidism and ophthalmopathy.

Sequencing used peripheral blood mononuclear cells (PBMCs), obtained at new diagnosis, from a patient treated with antithyroid drugs. The receptors stem from a woman in her 30s with Graves disease.

This clonotype was seen ten or more times. J is TRBJ2-5 and V is TRBV2; possible D gene TRBD2, 5 bases. The CDR3 contains 15 residues. Trimming pared 0 bases from V and 9 bases from J, leaving 17 bases between. In germline, CDR1 is SNHLY, CDR2 FYNNEI. CDR3 sequence reads: CASSEAEGAWSAQYF. DNA for the CDR3: TGTGCCAGCAGTGAAGCCGAGGGTGCTTGGAGCGCCCAGTACTTC.

This clonotype has more than one count but fewer than ten. The rearrangement joins TRBV20-1 to TRBJ2-7; 7 nucleotides match TRBD1. Germline values: CDR1 DFQATT, CDR2 SNEGSKA (reference sequence). The V and J ends lost 6 bases and 1 base, in that order; junction bases with no gene match: 12. This CDR3 has 15 amino acids. The CDR3 is CSATTGHTLSYEQYF. Here the CDR3 DNA reads TGCAGTGCCACGACAGGGCACACTCTATCCTACGAGCAGTACTTC.

Many counts were recorded for this clonotype. The CDR3 DNA sequence: TGTGCCAGCAGCTTACGGCAGGGCTTCCCTGAAGCTTTCTTT. Translating it yields CASSLRQGFPEAFF. This chain joins TRBV11-3 and TRBJ1-1; D is perhaps TRBD1 (5 bases). The CDR3 length is 14 residues. Trimming pared 2 bases from V and 6 bases from J, leaving 13 bases between. CDR1 is SGHNT, CDR2 YENEEA, per germline.

The chain has TRBV6-5 and TRBJ1-5, with D uncertain. The germline V and J ends were trimmed by 4 bases and 6 bases, with 16 bases remaining between them. This CDR3 contains 15 residues. Germline V lookup: CDR1 MNHEY, CDR2 SVGAGI. CDR3 in DNA: TGTGCCAGCAGTTTTCGGGGAGCGGTCGGTCAGCCCCAGCATTTT. As protein: CASSFRGAVGQPQHF.

This clonotype came up many times. Possible read error: a much larger clone is one base away. This chain uses TRBV5-1 with TRBJ2-7; D unclear. V was shortened by 0 bases and J by 6 bases, with 10 bases between the two germline ends. Germline V CDR1 and CDR2: SGHRS, YFSETQ. The CDR3 runs 13 residues. Written as DNA, the CDR3 is TGCGCCAGCAGCTTGGATTCGGGCGGCGAGCAGTACTTC. It yields the protein CASSLDSGGEQYF.

This clonotype was counted ten times or more. The V and J genes are TRBV6-2 or TRBV6-3 and TRBJ1-4; a weak D match, TRBD1 (5 bases). Trimming removed 0 bases at V and 5 bases at J, with 13 bases between. The CDR3 loop spans 16 amino acids. CDR1 and CDR2 from the germline V gene are MNHEY and SVGEGT. CDR3 residues: CASSYSIGAVNEKLFF. The CDR3 coding sequence is TGTGCCAGCAGTTACTCGATCGGGGCCGTAAATGAAAAACTGTTTTTT.